This TCR beta chain was captured by sequencing in a study of beta chain features in type 1 diabetes. Study observations and caveats: In comparison with healthy donors, patients had naive, central memory and Treg TCRB repertoires that appeared more similar.

The CDR3 consists of 13 residues. Germline CDR1 is SGHTA and CDR2 is FQGNSA. Trimming stripped 2 bases from V and 1 base from J, with 5 bases between. The investigators reverse transcribed all of the isolated RNA, so they sequenced expressed TCRB transcripts. Some clones are missing from TCRdb's copy, which holds only in-frame ones; the method was immunoSEQ multiplex PCR. The repertoire holds 330,000 or so clones, with less than 15% as singletons. This clone has a handful of counts. What it binds is not known. Sequencing was done on a sample of central memory CD4+ T cells from blood. V usage is TRBV7-2 and J usage is TRBJ1-1; D is uncertain. The receptor was derived from a man aged 25 to 45 in good health. CDR3: CASSLHRNTEAFF. Here the CDR3 DNA reads TGTGCCAGCAGCTTACACAGGAACACTGAAGCTTTCTTT.